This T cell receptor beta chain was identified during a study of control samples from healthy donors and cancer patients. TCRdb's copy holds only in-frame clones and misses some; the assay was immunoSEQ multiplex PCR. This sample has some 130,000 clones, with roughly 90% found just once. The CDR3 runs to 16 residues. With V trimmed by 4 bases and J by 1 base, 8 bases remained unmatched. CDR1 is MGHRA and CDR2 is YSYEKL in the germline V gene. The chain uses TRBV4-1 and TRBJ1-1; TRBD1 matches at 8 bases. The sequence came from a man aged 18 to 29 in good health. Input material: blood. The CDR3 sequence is CASSPQGAGRNTEAFF. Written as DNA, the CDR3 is TGCGCCAGCAGCCCTCAGGGGGCGGGGAGGAACACTGAAGCTTTCTTT.